The 10 T cell receptor beta chains presented below share a single source sample, sequenced in a study of T cell changes during pregnancy in multiple sclerosis. The protocol was immunoSEQ multiplex PCR, while the TCRdb copy is restricted to in-frame clones and leaves out a portion. Of tens of thousands of clones in the sample, approximately 92% were seen once. This specimen was peripheral blood, taken in the second trimester of pregnancy. The receptors here all came from a female donor in good health, enrolled as a control in a pregnancy study.

V gene TRBV4-1 combines with J gene TRBJ2-1; the D gene is possibly TRBD2 (6 bases). The V gene's germline CDR1 is MGHRA and CDR2 YSYEKL. Trimming took off 0 bases at V and 8 bases at J, with 14 bases between the two ends. The CDR3 spans 15 residues. The CDR3 reads CASSQEGLAWDEQFF. CDR3 sequence (DNA): TGCGCCAGCAGCCAAGAGGGACTCGCTTGGGATGAGCAGTTCTTC.

This chain connects TRBV11-3 to TRBJ1-1, with 8 bases matching TRBD1. Germline V gene data show CDR1 as SGHNT and CDR2 as YENEEA. Trimming at V came to 3 bases and at J to 6 bases, leaving 9 bases not matched to a gene. The length of the CDR3 is 15 residues. The CDR3 DNA is TGTGCCAGCAGCTTCCTCAGGGGGCTTGTGGCTGAAGCTTTCTTT. Its protein product is CASSFLRGLVAEAFF.

The chain joins TRBV4-3 to TRBJ1-1; D is unresolved. The CDR3 contains 17 residues. V lost 0 bases to trimming and J lost 1 base, with 15 bases between them. Germline lookup yields CDR1 LGHNA and CDR2 YSLEER. CDR3 coding DNA: TGCGCCAGCAGCCAAGATAGCATAGGGAGCAAGAACACTGAAGCTTTCTTT. Translation: CASSQDSIGSKNTEAFF.

The chain combines TRBV4-3 with TRBJ2-3, with TRBD1 matching over 7 bases. This CDR3 region has 14 residues. Looked up from germline, CDR1 is LGHNA and CDR2 is YSLEER. J lost 15 bases, V lost 1 base, and 13 bases had no gene match. CDR3 sequence reads: CASSQAWDRLSVYF. DNA for the CDR3: TGCGCCAGCAGCCAAGCCTGGGACAGATTATCAGTATATTTT.

This sequence joins TRBV5-1 and TRBJ1-2, with D maybe TRBD1 (5 bases). CDR1 SGHRS and CDR2 YFSETQ come from the germline V gene. V gave up 2 bases and J gave up 3 bases, with 11 bases separating them. The CDR3 contains 14 residues. CDR3 DNA sequence: TGCGCCAGCAGCTTCACTCAGGGCGACTATGGCTACACCTTC. Amino acids: CASSFTQGDYGYTF.

The chain recombines TRBV7-3 with TRBJ2-5, with 11 nucleotides matching TRBD1. The CDR3 has 15 amino acids. Germline V gene lookup returns CDR1 SGHTA and CDR2 FQGTGA. The trim removed 5 bases at V and 5 bases at J, leaving 7 bases unmatched. Here the CDR3 reads CASSLGQGAWETQYF. The CDR3 bases are TGTGCCAGCAGCCTAGGACAGGGGGCTTGGGAGACCCAGTACTTC.

The rearrangement joins TRBV6-5 to TRBJ1-2, with TRBD1 as a possible D gene (6 bases). This CDR3 spans 12 amino acids. The germline V and J ends were trimmed by 2 bases and 7 bases, with 8 bases remaining between them. Germline-derived CDR1 and CDR2 are MNHEY and SVGAGI. The CDR3 bases are TGTGCCAGCAGTTACACCAGGGGTGGCTACACCTTC. Its translation: CASSYTRGGYTF.

This chain uses TRBV15 with TRBJ1-4, with 10 bases identical to TRBD1. Germline V gene sequence: CDR1 LNHNV, CDR2 YYDKDF (reference sequence). Trimming took 8 bases from V and 6 from J; bases not matched to a gene: 9. The CDR3 has 15 amino acids. The CDR3 spells CATAFSGQGYEKLFF. The CDR3 DNA reads TGTGCCACCGCCTTCTCGGGACAGGGGTATGAAAAACTGTTTTTT.

The sample holds one count of this clone. This chain joins TRBV7-3 and TRBJ2-5; TRBD2 aligns across 11 bases. This CDR3 comprises 17 residues. CDR1 and CDR2 (germline): SGHTA, FQGTGA. J gave up 4 bases and V 1 base, and 8 bases lay outside the gene matches. In nucleotides, the CDR3 is TGTGCCAGCAGCTTAATGGGACTAGCGGTTCTAGGAGAGACCCAGTACTTC. Translated, it gives CASSLMGLAVLGETQYF.

The chain couples TRBV7-8 to TRBJ2-4; D is unresolved. CDR3 size: 13 residues. Germline V gene lookup returns CDR1 SGHVS and CDR2 FQNEAQ. Trimming removed 3 bases at V and 6 bases at J, with 9 bases between. In nucleotides, the CDR3 is TGTGCCAGCAGCTTCGGCAGGTCAAACATTCAGTACTTC. Amino acids: CASSFGRSNIQYF.